What follows are 15 T cell receptor beta chains derived from one specimen sequenced in a study of blood T cells in healthy people across ages. A second PCR of roughly 7 to 11 cycles used a sample-barcoded 5' primer and a J-beta primer mix. In TCRdb, the 5' RACE reads were re-called with MiXCR into one record per CDR3 protein. The data show roughly 900,000 distinct CDR3 sequences, 48% seen once. Sequencing used blood. The receptor source for this set is a man aged 25 to 40 in good health.

This clonotype appeared many times. The chain combines TRBV4-1 with TRBJ2-3, with D perhaps matching TRBD1 (5 bases). The germline gives CDR1 MGHRA, CDR2 YSYEKL. Trimming cost V 0 bases and J 3 bases, with 13 bases left between them. This CDR3 contains 16 residues. This chain's CDR3 is CASSQDPQGMTDTQYF. CDR3 bases: TGCGCCAGCAGCCAAGATCCCCAGGGTATGACAGATACGCAGTATTTT.

V gene TRBV5-6 combines with J gene TRBJ1-2; D is unclear. The CDR3 loop spans 15 amino acids. V dropped 2 bases and J dropped 8 bases, with 19 bases sitting between them. Germline V gene data show CDR1 as SGHDT and CDR2 as YYEEEE. CDR3: CASSFGMKNPEGYTF. The DNA for the CDR3 is TGTGCCAGCAGCTTCGGGATGAAAAACCCGGAGGGCTACACCTTC.

CDR3 nucleotide sequence: TGTGCCAGCAGTAAAACAGGGGTTTCAGGCACAGATACGCAGTATTTT. This translates into CASSKTGVSGTDTQYF. The gene calls are TRBV6-6 and TRBJ2-3, with 7 positions matching TRBD1. The ends lost 5 bases at V and 1 base at J; junction bases unmatched: 9. Germline V CDR1 and CDR2: MNHNY, SVGAGI (reference sequence). The CDR3 totals 16 residues.

The rearrangement uses TRBV12-3 or TRBV12-4 and TRBJ2-7; possible D gene TRBD1, 5 bases. The CDR3 is made up of 14 amino acids. Trimming removed 2 bases at V and 2 bases at J, with 10 bases between. The CDR3 nucleotides read TGTGCCAGCAGTTTAAGGACACTGGCCTACGAGCAGTACTTC. This translates into CASSLRTLAYEQYF.

This clonotype was observed at least ten times. The chain recombines TRBV7-2 with TRBJ2-2; D unclear. CDR1 and CDR2 (germline): SGHTA, FQGNSA. V was clipped by 3 bases and J by 3 bases, with 2 bases between them. This CDR3 spans 12 amino acids. CDR3 residues: CASSFDTGELFF. The CDR3 DNA is TGTGCCAGCAGCTTCGACACCGGGGAGCTGTTTTTT.

The rearrangement uses TRBV9 and TRBJ2-7; D gene unclear. The CDR3 is made up of 15 amino acids. The V end was cut by 0 bases, the J end by 2 bases, with 12 bases between. CDR1 is SGDLS, CDR2 YYNGEE, per germline. The CDR3, as DNA: TGTGCCAGCAGCGTAGAAGTGGCCAGCACCTACGAGCAGTACTTC. It encodes CASSVEVASTYEQYF.

On this clonotype itself: This may arise from a read error, as a much more abundant clone is one base away. This chain joins TRBV12-3 or TRBV12-4 and TRBJ2-3, with D tentatively TRBD2 (6 bases). This CDR3 is built from 13 residues. The DNA for the CDR3 is TGTGCCAGCAGTTTGGAGGGCCCAGATGCGCAGTATTTT. Protein: CASSLEGPDAQYF.

The chain joins TRBV4-2 to TRBJ2-3; 9 bases are shared with TRBD2. The CDR3 covers 14 residues. Germline V gene lookup returns CDR1 LGHNA and CDR2 YNFKEQ. The V segment lost 8 bases and the J segment 5 bases; nucleotides outside the gene matches: 8. The CDR3 reads CASRNSGGEDTQYF. The CDR3 nucleotides are TGTGCCAGCCGAAATAGCGGGGGTGAAGATACGCAGTATTTT.

The chain recombines TRBV6-2 or TRBV6-3 with TRBJ2-1; D is perhaps TRBD1 (5 bases). The CDR3 runs to 15 residues. V shed 4 bases and J shed 6 bases, with 16 bases lying between them. Germline CDR1 reads MNHEY; CDR2 reads SVGEGT. The CDR3 coding sequence is TGTGCCAGCAGTTTACGGCAGGGTATTCGCAATGAGCAGTTCTTC. Translating gives CASSLRQGIRNEQFF.

This clonotype was detected once. J is TRBJ1-1 and V is TRBV6-5; D call uncertain. The CDR3 covers 12 residues. V gave up 8 bases and J gave up 7 bases, with 14 bases separating them. CDR1 is MNHEY, CDR2 SVGAGI, per germline. Written as DNA, the CDR3 is TGTGCCAGCTCCGATTCGGTTAATGAAGCTTTCTTT. Translated: CASSDSVNEAFF.

V is TRBV30 and J is TRBJ1-2; maybe TRBD1 (5 bases). This CDR3 is built from 11 residues. Per the germline V gene, CDR1 is GTSNPN and CDR2 is SVGIG (reference sequence). The V end lost 5 bases, the J end lost 8 bases, and 12 bases lay between the germline ends. CDR3 sequence reads: CAWPRGDGYTF. In DNA form, the CDR3 reads TGTGCCTGGCCGAGGGGTGACGGCTACACCTTC.

Only one count was recorded for this clonotype. The rearrangement joins TRBV4-2 to TRBJ2-1; a possible D gene is TRBD1 (5 bases). The CDR3 is 14 amino acids. The germline V gene encodes CDR1 LGHNA and CDR2 YNFKEQ. Between the trimmed V and J ends, which lost 0 bases and 10 bases, there was a span of 13 bases. The CDR3 sequence: CASSQDLANREQFF. DNA for the CDR3: TGTGCCAGCAGCCAAGATCTGGCCAACAGGGAGCAGTTCTTC.

This rearrangement joins TRBV20-1 to TRBJ2-3, with D perhaps matching TRBD2 (6 bases). The CDR3 consists of 15 residues. From germline, CDR1 is DFQATT and CDR2 SNEGSKA (reference sequence). Trimming pared 5 bases from V and 2 bases from J, leaving 17 bases between. CDR3 bases: TGCAGTGCTCCCACACGCGGGGTTTTCACAGATACGCAGTATTTT. Protein product: CSAPTRGVFTDTQYF.

The genes are TRBV10-3 and TRBJ1-2, with D possibly matching TRBD1 (6 bases). Per the germline V gene, CDR1 is ENHRY and CDR2 is SYGVKD. There are 14 residues in the CDR3. Trimming removed 11 bases from V and 6 bases from J, with 22 bases in between. Here the CDR3 DNA reads TGTGCCGTTGACTCGATTACAGGGATCGATGGCTACACCTTC. It yields the protein CAVDSITGIDGYTF.

The chain recombines TRBV4-1 with TRBJ2-7; 9 bases align to TRBD1. J lost 5 bases, V lost 4 bases, and 6 bases had no gene match. Per the germline V gene, CDR1 is MGHRA and CDR2 is YSYEKL. This CDR3 contains 14 residues. The CDR3 DNA follows: TGCGCCAGCAGCCTGTGGACAGGGGTCGACGAGCAGTACTTC. Translating gives CASSLWTGVDEQYF.